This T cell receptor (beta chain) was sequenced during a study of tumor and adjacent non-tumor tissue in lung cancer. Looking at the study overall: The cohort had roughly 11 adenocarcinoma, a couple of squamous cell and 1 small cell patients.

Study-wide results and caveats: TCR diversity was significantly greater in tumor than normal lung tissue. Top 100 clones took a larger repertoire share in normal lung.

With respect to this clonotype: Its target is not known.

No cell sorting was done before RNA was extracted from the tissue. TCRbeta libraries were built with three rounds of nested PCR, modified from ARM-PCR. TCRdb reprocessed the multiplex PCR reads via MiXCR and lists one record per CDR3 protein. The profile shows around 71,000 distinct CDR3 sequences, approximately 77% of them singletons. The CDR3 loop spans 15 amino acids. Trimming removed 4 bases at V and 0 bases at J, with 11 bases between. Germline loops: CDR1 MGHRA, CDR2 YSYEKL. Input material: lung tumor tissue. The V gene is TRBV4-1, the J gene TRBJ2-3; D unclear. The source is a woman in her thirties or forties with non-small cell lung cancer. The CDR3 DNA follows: TGCGCCAGCAGCCCTGTCCTGTCAAGCACAGATACGCAGTATTTT. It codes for CASSPVLSSTDTQYF.